The clone carrying this TCR beta chain was detected a few times. This record comes from a study of glioma-infiltrating T cells after dendritic cell vaccination. Sample time point: after dendritic cell vaccination, including at tumor progression/relapse. Blood PBMC samples: pre-vaccination, two weeks post third vaccination, and at tumor progression. Germline loops: CDR1 SGHNT, CDR2 YYREEE (reference sequence). V gave up 0 bases and J gave up 1 base; unmatched junction bases: 0. The CDR3 is made up of 15 amino acids. Measured with immunoSEQ multiplex PCR; TCRdb has only the in-frame clones, and not every one. The repertoire consists of about 87,000 clones, with around 83% occurring once and the leading ten covering roughly 6.8%.

Sequenced here: blood, sampled after dendritic cell vaccination. The origin of this receptor is a human donor with glioblastoma. The chain combines TRBV5-4 with TRBJ2-3; 9 nucleotides line up with TRBD1. The CDR3 sequence: CASSLGQGGTDTQYF. As DNA, the CDR3 is TGTGCCAGCAGCTTGGGACAGGGGGGCACAGATACGCAGTATTTT.